The next 12 T cell receptor beta chains were all read from a single sample in a study of blood T cell repertoires in COVID-19. The protocol was immunoSEQ multiplex PCR, while the TCRdb copy is restricted to in-frame clones and leaves out a portion. The sample records some 170,000 clones, 85% being singletons. Sequencing was carried out using PBMCs or T cells enriched from blood (not recorded which). These receptors were collected from a man in his forties who had recovered from COVID-19.

The chain joins TRBV19 to TRBJ2-7, with 7 bases fitting TRBD1. The junction had 9 bases not matched to a gene; V was cut back by 6 bases and J by 1 base. The CDR3 loop spans 15 amino acids. CDR1 is LNHDA and CDR2 is SQIVND in the germline V gene (reference sequence). The CDR3: CASRPTGANSYEQYF. Written as DNA, the CDR3 is TGTGCCAGTAGACCTACAGGGGCCAATTCCTACGAGCAGTACTTC.

This clone has a handful of counts. V is TRBV7-6 and J is TRBJ2-5; no reliable D call. V gave up 5 bases and J gave up 3 bases, with 19 bases separating them. CDR1 SGHVS and CDR2 FNYEAQ come from the germline V gene. This CDR3 comprises 16 residues. The CDR3 DNA follows: TGTGCCAGCAGCCCAGGAATTCGTCCCTTGGAAGAGACCCAGTACTTC. It codes for CASSPGIRPLEETQYF.

The chain links TRBV9 to TRBJ2-6; maybe TRBD2 (7 bases). The CDR3 totals 18 residues. The germline gives CDR1 SGDLS, CDR2 YYNGEE. Trimming shortened V by 1 base and J by 0 bases, and 14 bases separated the two germline ends. The CDR3 sequence is CASSVSGTHLSGANVLTF. The CDR3 bases are TGTGCCAGCAGCGTAAGCGGGACACACCTCTCTGGGGCCAACGTCCTGACTTTC. Combining the CDR3 with reference TRBV9 and TRBJ2-6 gives the whole variable domain DSGVTQTPKHLITATGQRVTLRCSPRSGDLSVYWYQQSLDQGLQFLIQYYNGEERAKGNILERFSAQQFPDLHSELNLSSLELGDSALYFCASSVSGTHLSGANVLTFGAGSRLTVL.

CDR3 nucleotide sequence: TGTGCCAGCTACAGGGGGCACGGCTACACCTTC. Translating gives CASYRGHGYTF. The chain recombines TRBV12-3 or TRBV12-4 with TRBJ1-2; 9 positions match TRBD1. The CDR3 runs 11 residues. V shed 8 bases and J 8 bases; nucleotides not matched to a gene: 3.

The chain couples TRBV6-5 to TRBJ1-2, with TRBD1 as a possible D gene (6 bases). Trimming left V 6 bases short and J 4 bases short, with 15 bases between. The CDR3 consists of 14 residues. In germline, CDR1 is MNHEY, CDR2 SVGAGI. The chain's CDR3 is CASRMGGRGYGYTF. The CDR3 DNA is TGTGCCAGCAGAATGGGGGGGCGCGGCTATGGCTACACCTTC.

The chain has TRBV4-2 and TRBJ2-1; 7 nucleotides line up with TRBD2. The CDR3 has 15 residues. J was trimmed by 0 bases and V by 6 bases; bases with no gene match: 5. Germline V gene lookup returns CDR1 LGHNA and CDR2 YNFKEQ. The CDR3: CASRQGLFSYNEQFF. In DNA, the CDR3 is TGTGCCAGCAGGCAGGGACTATTCTCCTACAATGAGCAGTTCTTC.

The chain joins TRBV4-1 to TRBJ2-7, with 8 bases that match TRBD1. Germline lookup yields CDR1 MGHRA and CDR2 YSYEKL. The ends lost 1 base at V and 4 bases at J; junction bases unmatched: 9. The CDR3 contains 16 residues. In DNA, the CDR3 is TGCGCCAGCAGCCAAGCCTCGACAGGGGCCGCGTACGAGCAGTACTTC. This gives the protein CASSQASTGAAYEQYF.

This clone appeared a few times. This chain links TRBV5-1 with TRBJ1-1; TRBD1 aligns across 9 bases. J lost 4 bases, V lost 2 bases, and 6 bases had no gene match. The CDR3 totals 15 residues. Germline CDR1 SGHRS, CDR2 YFSETQ. The DNA for the CDR3 is TGCGCCAGCAGCTTAGACACAGGGGGCGGCACTGAAGCTTTCTTT. This codes for CASSLDTGGGTEAFF. The full variable domain, with the rest looked up from reference TRBV5-1 and TRBJ1-1, is KAGVTQTPRYLIKTRGQQVTLSCSPISGHRSVSWYQQTPGQGLQFLFEYFSETQRNKGNFPGRFSGRQFSNSRSEMNVSTLELGDSALYLCASSLDTGGGTEAFFGQGTRLTVV.

V and J are TRBV30 and TRBJ1-3; D call uncertain. The V end lost 1 base, the J end lost 0 bases, and 13 bases lay between the germline ends. The CDR3 loop spans 16 amino acids. Germline V CDR1 and CDR2: GTSNPN, SVGIG (reference sequence). The CDR3 sequence: CAWSDPKVVSGNTIYF. As DNA, the CDR3 is TGTGCCTGGAGTGACCCTAAAGTTGTCTCTGGAAACACCATATATTTT.

V and J are TRBV4-2 and TRBJ1-5, with 8 bases lining up with TRBD1. The germline CDR1 and CDR2 sequences are LGHNA and YNFKEQ. V was clipped by 4 bases and J by 2 bases; unmatched bases: 7. The CDR3 length is 16 residues. The CDR3 DNA follows: TGTGCCAGCAGCCGCACCACAGGGGGAGGCAATCAGCCCCAGCATTTT. It encodes CASSRTTGGGNQPQHF.

The V call is TRBV6-5, the J call TRBJ1-1; TRBD1 is a possible D gene (6 bases). This CDR3 comprises 13 residues. Germline V gene sequence: CDR1 MNHEY, CDR2 SVGAGI. Trimming stripped 9 bases from V and 1 base from J, with 12 bases between. CDR3 bases: TGTGCCAGTCAGGGGAGCGGGAACACTGAAGCTTTCTTT. Translating gives CASQGSGNTEAFF.

The rearrangement links TRBV6-1 to TRBJ2-1, with TRBD1 identical over 9 bases. The CDR3 has 16 amino acids. Germline CDR1 MNHNS, CDR2 SASEGT. V shed 0 bases, J shed 7 bases, and the junction held 7 bases outside the gene matches. The CDR3 loop is CASSEAGGQGWNEQFF. CDR3 nucleotides: TGTGCCAGCAGTGAAGCGGGGGGACAGGGATGGAATGAGCAGTTCTTC.